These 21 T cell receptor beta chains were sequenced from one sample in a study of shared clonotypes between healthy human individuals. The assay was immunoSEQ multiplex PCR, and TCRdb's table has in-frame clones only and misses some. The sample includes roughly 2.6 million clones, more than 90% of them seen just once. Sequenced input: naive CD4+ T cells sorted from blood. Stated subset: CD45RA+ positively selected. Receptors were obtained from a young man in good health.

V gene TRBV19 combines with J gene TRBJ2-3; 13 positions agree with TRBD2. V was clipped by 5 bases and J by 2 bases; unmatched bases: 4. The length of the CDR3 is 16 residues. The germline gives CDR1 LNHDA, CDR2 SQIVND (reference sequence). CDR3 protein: CASSRLAGGVTDTQYF. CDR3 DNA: TGTGCCAGTAGTCGACTAGCGGGAGGCGTCACAGATACGCAGTATTTT.

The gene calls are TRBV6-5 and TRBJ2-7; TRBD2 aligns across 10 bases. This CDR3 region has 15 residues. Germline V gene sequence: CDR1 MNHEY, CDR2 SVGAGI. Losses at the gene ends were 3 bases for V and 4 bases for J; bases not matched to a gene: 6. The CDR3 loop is CASSYASGSSYEQYF. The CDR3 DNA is TGTGCCAGCAGTTATGCTAGCGGGAGCTCGTACGAGCAGTACTTC.

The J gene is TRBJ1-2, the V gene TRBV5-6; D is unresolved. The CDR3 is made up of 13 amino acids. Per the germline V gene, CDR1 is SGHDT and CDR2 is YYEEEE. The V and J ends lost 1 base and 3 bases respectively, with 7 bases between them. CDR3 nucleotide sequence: TGTGCCAGCAGCTTGAGTCCTGACTATGGCTACACCTTC. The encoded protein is CASSLSPDYGYTF.

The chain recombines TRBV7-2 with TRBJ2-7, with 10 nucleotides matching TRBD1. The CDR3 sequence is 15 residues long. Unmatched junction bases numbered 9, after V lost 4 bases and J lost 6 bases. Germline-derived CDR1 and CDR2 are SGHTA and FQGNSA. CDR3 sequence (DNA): TGTGCCAGCAGCTCCTACGGGACAGGGGTGACCGAGCAGTACTTC. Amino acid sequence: CASSSYGTGVTEQYF.

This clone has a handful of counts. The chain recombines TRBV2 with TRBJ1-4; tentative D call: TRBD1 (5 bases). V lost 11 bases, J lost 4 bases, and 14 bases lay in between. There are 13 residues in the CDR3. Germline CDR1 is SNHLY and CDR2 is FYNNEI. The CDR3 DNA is TGTGCCGGGAAAGGGGAGTTTAATGAAAAACTGTTTTTT. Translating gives CAGKGEFNEKLFF.

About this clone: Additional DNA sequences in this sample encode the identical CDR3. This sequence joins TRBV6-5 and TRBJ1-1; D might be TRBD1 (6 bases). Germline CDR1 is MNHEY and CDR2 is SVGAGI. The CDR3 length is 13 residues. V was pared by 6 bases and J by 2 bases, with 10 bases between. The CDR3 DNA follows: TGTGCCAGCAGGCGACAGGTAAACACTGAAGCTTTCTTT. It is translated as CASRRQVNTEAFF.

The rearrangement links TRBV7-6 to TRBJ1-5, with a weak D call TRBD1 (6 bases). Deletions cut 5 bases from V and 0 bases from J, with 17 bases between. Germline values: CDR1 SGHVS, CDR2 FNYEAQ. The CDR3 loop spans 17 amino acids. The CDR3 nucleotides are TGTGCCAGCAGCCCAAACCCACAGGGTTATAGCAATCAGCCCCAGCATTTT. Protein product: CASSPNPQGYSNQPQHF.

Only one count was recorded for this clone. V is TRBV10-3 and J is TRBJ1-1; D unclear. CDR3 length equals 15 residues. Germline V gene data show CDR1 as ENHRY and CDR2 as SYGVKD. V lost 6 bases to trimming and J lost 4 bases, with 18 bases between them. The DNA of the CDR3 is TGTGCCATCAGGATCGGGGTGGAGTTGGGCACTGAAGCTTTCTTT. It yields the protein CAIRIGVELGTEAFF.

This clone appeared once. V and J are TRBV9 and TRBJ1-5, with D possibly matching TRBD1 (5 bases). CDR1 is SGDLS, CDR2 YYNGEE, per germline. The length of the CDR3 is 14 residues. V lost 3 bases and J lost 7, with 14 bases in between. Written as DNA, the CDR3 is TGTGCCAGCAGCGCCACAGGTGAGGAACAGCCCCAGCATTTT. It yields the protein CASSATGEEQPQHF.

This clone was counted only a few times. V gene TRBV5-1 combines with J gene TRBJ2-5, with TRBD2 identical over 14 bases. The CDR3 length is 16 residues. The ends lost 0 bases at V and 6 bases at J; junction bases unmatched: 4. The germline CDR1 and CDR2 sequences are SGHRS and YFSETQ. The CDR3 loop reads CASSLGLAGGHKTQYF. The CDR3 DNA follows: TGCGCCAGCAGCTTGGGACTAGCGGGGGGGCATAAGACCCAGTACTTC.

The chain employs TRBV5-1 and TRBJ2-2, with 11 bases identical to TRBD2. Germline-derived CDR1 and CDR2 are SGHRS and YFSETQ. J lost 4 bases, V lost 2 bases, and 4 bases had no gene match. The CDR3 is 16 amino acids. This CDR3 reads CASSFRLAGTTGELFF. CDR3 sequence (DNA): TGCGCCAGCAGCTTCCGACTAGCGGGGACCACCGGGGAGCTGTTTTTT.

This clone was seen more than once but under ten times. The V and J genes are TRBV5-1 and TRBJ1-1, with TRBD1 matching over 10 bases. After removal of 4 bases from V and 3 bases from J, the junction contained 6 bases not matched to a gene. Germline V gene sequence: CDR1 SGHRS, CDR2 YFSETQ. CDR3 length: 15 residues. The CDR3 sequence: CASSPQTGGDTEAFF. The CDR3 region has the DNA TGCGCCAGCAGCCCGCAGACAGGGGGCGACACTGAAGCTTTCTTT. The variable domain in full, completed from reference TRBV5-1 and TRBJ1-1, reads KAGVTQTPRYLIKTRGQQVTLSCSPISGHRSVSWYQQTPGQGLQFLFEYFSETQRNKGNFPGRFSGRQFSNSRSEMNVSTLELGDSALYLCASSPQTGGDTEAFFGQGTRLTVV.

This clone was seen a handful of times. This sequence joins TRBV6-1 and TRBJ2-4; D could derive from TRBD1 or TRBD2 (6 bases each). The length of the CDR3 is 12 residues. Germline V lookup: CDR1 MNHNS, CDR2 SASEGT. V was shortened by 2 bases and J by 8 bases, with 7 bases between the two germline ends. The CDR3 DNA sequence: TGTGCCAGCAGTGAAAGGGGGGACATTCAGTACTTC. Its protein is CASSERGDIQYF.

CDR3 amino acids: CASSALAYTDTQYF. The CDR3 nucleotides are TGCGCCAGCAGCGCGCTAGCGTACACAGATACGCAGTATTTT. The V gene is TRBV4-3, the J gene TRBJ2-3; TRBD2 might be the D (6 bases). Germline CDR1 and CDR2: LGHNA and YSLEER. The ends were cut back, 5 bases at V and 2 bases at J, with 11 bases in the middle. This CDR3 is built from 14 residues.

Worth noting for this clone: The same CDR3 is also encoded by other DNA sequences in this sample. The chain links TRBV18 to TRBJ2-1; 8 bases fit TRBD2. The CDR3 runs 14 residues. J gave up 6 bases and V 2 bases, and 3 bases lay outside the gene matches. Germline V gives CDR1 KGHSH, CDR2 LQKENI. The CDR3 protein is CASSPAGGPNEQFF. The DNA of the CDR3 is TGTGCCAGCTCACCAGCGGGGGGCCCCAATGAGCAGTTCTTC.

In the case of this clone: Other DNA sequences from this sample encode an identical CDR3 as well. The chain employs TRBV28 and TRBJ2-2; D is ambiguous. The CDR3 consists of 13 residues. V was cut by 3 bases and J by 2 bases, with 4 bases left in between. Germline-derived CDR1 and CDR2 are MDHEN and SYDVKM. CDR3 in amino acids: CASSFRNTGELFF. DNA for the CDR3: TGTGCCAGCAGTTTCCGTAACACCGGGGAGCTGTTTTTT.

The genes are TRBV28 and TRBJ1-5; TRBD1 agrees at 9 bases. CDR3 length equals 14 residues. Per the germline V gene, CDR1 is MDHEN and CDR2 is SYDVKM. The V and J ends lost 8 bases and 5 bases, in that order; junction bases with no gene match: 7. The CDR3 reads CASSGQGKDQPQHF. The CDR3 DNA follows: TGTGCCAGCTCCGGACAGGGGAAGGATCAGCCCCAGCATTTT.

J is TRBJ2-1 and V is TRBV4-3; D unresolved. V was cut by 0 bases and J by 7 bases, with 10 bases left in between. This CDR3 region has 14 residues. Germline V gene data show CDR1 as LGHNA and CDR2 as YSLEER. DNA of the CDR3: TGCGCCAGCAGCCAAGATATCATGGGGAATGAGCAGTTCTTC. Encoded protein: CASSQDIMGNEQFF.

CDR3 sequence (DNA): TGTGCCAGCAGTCAAACCGGGGCCGGGGGCACTGAAGCTTTCTTT. Its protein is CASSQTGAGGTEAFF. The rearrangement joins TRBV7-3 to TRBJ1-1, with D possibly being TRBD1 (5 bases). The germline CDR1 and CDR2 sequences are SGHTA and FQGTGA. V dropped 6 bases and J dropped 4 bases, with 18 bases sitting between them. There are 15 residues in the CDR3.

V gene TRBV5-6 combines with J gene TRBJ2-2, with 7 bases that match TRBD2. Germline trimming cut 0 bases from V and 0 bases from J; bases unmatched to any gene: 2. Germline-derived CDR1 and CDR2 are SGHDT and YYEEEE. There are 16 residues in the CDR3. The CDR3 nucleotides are TGTGCCAGCAGCTTGGTTGCGGGAGCGAACACCGGGGAGCTGTTTTTT. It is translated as CASSLVAGANTGELFF.

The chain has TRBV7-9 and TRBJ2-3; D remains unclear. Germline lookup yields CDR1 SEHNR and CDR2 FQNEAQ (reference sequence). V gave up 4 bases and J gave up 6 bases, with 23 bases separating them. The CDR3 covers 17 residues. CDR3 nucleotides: TGTGCCAGCAGCTCGTGGGAAGGTCCTCTTCTGGCGGATACGCAGTATTTT. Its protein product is CASSSWEGPLLADTQYF. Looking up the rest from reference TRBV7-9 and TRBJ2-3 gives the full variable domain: DTGVSQNPRHKITKRGQNVTFRCDPISEHNRLYWYRQTLGQGPEFLTYFQNEAQLEKSRLLSDRFSAERPKGSFSTLEIQRTEQGDSAMYLCASSSWEGPLLADTQYFGPGTRLTVL.